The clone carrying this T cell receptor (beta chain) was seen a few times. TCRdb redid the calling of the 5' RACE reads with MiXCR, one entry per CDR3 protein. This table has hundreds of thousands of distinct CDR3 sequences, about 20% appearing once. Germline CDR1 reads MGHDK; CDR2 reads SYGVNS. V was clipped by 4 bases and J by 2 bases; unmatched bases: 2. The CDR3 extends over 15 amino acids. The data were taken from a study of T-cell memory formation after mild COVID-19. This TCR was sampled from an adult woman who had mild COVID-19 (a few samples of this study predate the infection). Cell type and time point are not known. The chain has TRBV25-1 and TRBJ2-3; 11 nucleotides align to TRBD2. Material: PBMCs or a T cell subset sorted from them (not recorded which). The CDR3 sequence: CASSVAGGYTDTQYF. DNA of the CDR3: TGTGCCAGCAGTGTAGCGGGGGGGTACACAGATACGCAGTATTTT.